This TCR beta chain was found in a study of T cell changes during pregnancy in multiple sclerosis. Germline lookup yields CDR1 SNHLY and CDR2 FYNNEI. Trimming pared 4 bases from V and 2 bases from J, leaving 9 bases between. The CDR3 has 15 residues. Using immunoSEQ multiplex PCR, the repertoire was profiled, and TCRdb retains in-frame clones only, with some absent. The top ten hold under 0.5% of the sample, which has approximately 41,000 clones, about 94% seen once. The receptor comes from a female donor with multiple sclerosis, enrolled in a pregnancy study. The sample consisted of CD4+ T cells from peripheral blood mononuclear cells, taken in the second trimester of pregnancy. V and J are TRBV2 and TRBJ2-6; D remains ambiguous. The CDR3 loop is CASSAGFTGANVLTF. The CDR3 nucleotides are TGTGCCAGCAGTGCGGGTTTTACTGGGGCCAACGTCCTGACTTTC.